This entry lists 9 T cell receptor beta chains sequenced from one sample in a study of T cell repertoires in cytomegalovirus infection. TCRdb re-derived calls from the reads in MiXCR, one entry per CDR3 protein. The sample has 150,000 to 200,000 distinct CDR3 sequences; roughly 27% are singletons. Input material: PBMCs. These receptors all stem from a human donor in good health (CMV status not recorded). Some clones in this sample may be carry-over from other donors' samples.

CDR3 sequence reads: CASSEQRDTGELFF. CDR3 DNA: TGTGCCAGCAGCGAACAGCGGGACACCGGGGAGCTGTTTTTT. The V call is TRBV6-6, the J call TRBJ2-2, with D possibly matching TRBD2 (6 bases). The CDR3 covers 14 residues. CDR1 is MNHNY and CDR2 is SVGAGI in the germline V gene (reference sequence). Trimming left V 6 bases short and J 3 bases short, with 11 bases between.

The chain uses TRBV20-1 and TRBJ1-4; maybe TRBD1 (5 bases). V lost 2 bases, J lost 10 bases, and 11 bases lay in between. Germline assignment: CDR1 DFQATT and CDR2 SNEGSKA (reference sequence). This CDR3 has 12 residues. CDR3 nucleotides: TGCAGTGCTAGAAACCCGGGGGGAAAACTGTTTTTT. As protein: CSARNPGGKLFF.

This clonotype was seen at least ten times. The chain is built from TRBV7-2 and TRBJ1-1, with D uncertain. Between the trimmed V and J ends, which lost 2 bases and 2 bases, there was a span of 15 bases. In germline, CDR1 is SGHTA, CDR2 FQGNSA. CDR3 length equals 16 residues. DNA of the CDR3: TGTGCCAGCAGCTTATGGGCTGGGAGAGACAACACTGAAGCTTTCTTT. Translated: CASSLWAGRDNTEAFF.

The J gene is TRBJ2-7, the V gene TRBV5-1; 7 bases agree with TRBD2. V was pared by 4 bases and J by 0 bases, with 1 base of the junction left unmatched. CDR1 SGHRS and CDR2 YFSETQ come from the germline V gene. The CDR3 extends over 13 amino acids. CDR3 region: CASSREGSYEQYF. The CDR3 DNA reads as TGCGCCAGCAGCAGGGAGGGCTCCTACGAGCAGTACTTC.

At least ten counts were recorded for this clonotype. The chain uses TRBV6-1 and TRBJ2-2; 7 bases align to TRBD1. Germline V gene data show CDR1 as MNHNS and CDR2 as SASEGT. After removal of 5 bases from V and 2 bases from J, the junction contained 11 bases not matched to a gene. This CDR3 has 17 amino acids. The CDR3 spells CASSKSRDSYNTGELFF. DNA for the CDR3: TGTGCCAGCAGTAAAAGTCGGGACAGTTATAACACCGGGGAGCTGTTTTTT.

The J gene is TRBJ1-1, the V gene TRBV20-1; TRBD1 might be the D (6 bases). The CDR3 is 13 residues long. Germline CDR1 is DFQATT and CDR2 is SNEGSKA (reference sequence). V was trimmed by 6 bases and J by 5 bases, leaving 16 bases between them. CDR3 nucleotide sequence: TGCAGTGCGTACGGGGGGCGAAGGACTGAAGCTTTCTTT. Translating it yields CSAYGGRRTEAFF.

Remarks on this clonotype: A much bigger clone sits one base away, suggesting this may be a read error. The chain couples TRBV7-2 to TRBJ2-2; D gene uncertain. Germline loops: CDR1 SGHTA, CDR2 FQGNSA. The CDR3 sequence is 15 residues long. For the CDR3, the DNA is TGTGCCATCAGCCCCGATGGTACCAACACCGGGGAGCTGTTTTTT. Its protein is CAISPDGTNTGELFF.

This clonotype was detected only a few times. The rearrangement links TRBV18 to TRBJ1-1; tentatively, D is TRBD1 (5 bases). Germline CDR1 is KGHSH and CDR2 is LQKENI. Trimming removed 3 bases at V and 11 bases at J, with 22 bases between. This CDR3 spans 15 amino acids. The CDR3 DNA reads as TGTGCCAGCTCACCTCAGACGGGCCCTAGGGGCGACGCTTTCTTT. This translates into CASSPQTGPRGDAFF.

V usage is TRBV20-1 and J usage is TRBJ1-2, with 9 positions matching TRBD1. From germline, CDR1 is DFQATT and CDR2 SNEGSKA (reference sequence). Trimming took 1 base from V and 6 from J; bases not matched to a gene: 6. This CDR3 is built from 14 residues. This CDR3 reads CSARGQGVGNGYTF. In DNA form, the CDR3 reads TGCAGTGCTAGAGGACAGGGGGTAGGCAATGGCTACACCTTC.